The sequence of this TCR beta chain was determined in a study of STAT3 mutations in large granular lymphocyte leukemia. Background on the study: Among longitudinally sequenced T-LGLL patients, roughly half had canonical activating STAT3 mutations detected. Over half of T-LGLL patients had one or more immunosuppressive regimens.

On this clone: As yet, its antigen is unknown.

Repertoires were generated with immunoSEQ multiplex PCR, while TCRdb's copy carries only in-frame clones and drops some. The sample has approximately 42,000 clones, around 80% seen once. V gave up 1 base and J gave up 7 bases, with 13 bases separating them. CDR1 LGHNA and CDR2 YSLEER come from the germline V gene. The CDR3 has 15 residues. Study-level findings and limits: All newly emerging clones after therapy were STAT3 wild type. In several patients, dominant TCR clone burden exceeded STAT3 mutant burden, suggesting STAT3 mutation arose secondarily. In T-cell large granular lymphocyte leukemia, about half of patients showed multiple immunodominant subclonotypes.

The source of this sequence is a human donor with T large granular lymphocyte leukemia. Some clones in this sample may be carry-over from other donors' samples. The chain has TRBV4-3 and TRBJ1-4; unclear D gene. The sample comprised PBMCs. CDR3 DNA: TGCGCCAGCAGCCAAGTTGGGTCAGGACGTGAAAAACTGTTTTTT. Its protein product is CASSQVGSGREKLFF.